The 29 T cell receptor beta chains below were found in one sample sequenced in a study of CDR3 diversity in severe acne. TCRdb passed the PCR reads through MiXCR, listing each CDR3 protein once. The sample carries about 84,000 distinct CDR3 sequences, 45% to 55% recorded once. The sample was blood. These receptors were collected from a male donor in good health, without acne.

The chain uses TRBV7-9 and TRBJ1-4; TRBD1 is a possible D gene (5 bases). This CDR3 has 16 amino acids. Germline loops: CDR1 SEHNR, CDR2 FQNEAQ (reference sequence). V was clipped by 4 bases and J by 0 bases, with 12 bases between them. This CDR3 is CASSSGPITTNEKLFF. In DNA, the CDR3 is TGTGCCAGCAGCTCGGGACCGATAACAACTAATGAAAAACTGTTTTTT.

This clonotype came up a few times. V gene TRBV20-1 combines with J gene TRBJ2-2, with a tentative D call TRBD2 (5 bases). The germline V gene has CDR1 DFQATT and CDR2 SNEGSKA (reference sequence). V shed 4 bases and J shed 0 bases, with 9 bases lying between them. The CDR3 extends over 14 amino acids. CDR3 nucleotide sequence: TGCAGTGCTACTAGCCTATCGAACACCGGGGAGCTGTTTTTT. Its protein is CSATSLSNTGELFF.

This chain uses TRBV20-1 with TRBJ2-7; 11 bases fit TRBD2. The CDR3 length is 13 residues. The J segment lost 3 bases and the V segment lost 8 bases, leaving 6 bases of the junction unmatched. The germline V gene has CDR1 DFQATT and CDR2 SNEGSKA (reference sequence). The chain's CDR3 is CSTLAGVLYEQYF. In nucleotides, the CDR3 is TGCAGTACACTAGCGGGGGTACTCTACGAGCAGTACTTC.

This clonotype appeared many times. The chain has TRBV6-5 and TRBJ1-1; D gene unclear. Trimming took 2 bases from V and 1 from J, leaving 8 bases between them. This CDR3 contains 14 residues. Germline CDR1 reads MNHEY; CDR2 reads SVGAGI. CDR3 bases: TGTGCCAGCAGTTACAGCCAGCCGAACACTGAAGCTTTCTTT. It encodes CASSYSQPNTEAFF.

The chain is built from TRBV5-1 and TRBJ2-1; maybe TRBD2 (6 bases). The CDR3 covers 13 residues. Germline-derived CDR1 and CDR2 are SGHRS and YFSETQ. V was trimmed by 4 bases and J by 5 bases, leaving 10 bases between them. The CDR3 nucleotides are TGCGCCAGCAGCCCCGGGACTGACAATGAGCAGTTCTTC. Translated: CASSPGTDNEQFF.

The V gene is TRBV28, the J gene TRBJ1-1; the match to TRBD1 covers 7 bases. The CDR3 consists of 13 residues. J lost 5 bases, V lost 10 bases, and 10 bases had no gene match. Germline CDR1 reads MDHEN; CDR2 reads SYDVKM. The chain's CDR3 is CAIEGQPKTEAFF. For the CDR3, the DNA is TGTGCCATTGAGGGACAGCCTAAGACTGAAGCTTTCTTT.

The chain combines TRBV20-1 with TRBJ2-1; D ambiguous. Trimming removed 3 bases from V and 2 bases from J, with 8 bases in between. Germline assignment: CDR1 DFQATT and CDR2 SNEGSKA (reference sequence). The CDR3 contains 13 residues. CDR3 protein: CSASAATYNEQFF. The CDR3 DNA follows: TGCAGTGCTAGCGCGGCTACCTACAATGAGCAGTTCTTC.

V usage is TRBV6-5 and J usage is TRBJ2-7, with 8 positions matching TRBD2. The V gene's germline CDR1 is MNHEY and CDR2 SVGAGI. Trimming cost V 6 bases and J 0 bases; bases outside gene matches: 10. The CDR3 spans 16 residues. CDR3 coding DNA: TGTGCCAGCAGCCGTGGACGGGAGGGCCACTCCTACGAGCAGTACTTC. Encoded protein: CASSRGREGHSYEQYF.

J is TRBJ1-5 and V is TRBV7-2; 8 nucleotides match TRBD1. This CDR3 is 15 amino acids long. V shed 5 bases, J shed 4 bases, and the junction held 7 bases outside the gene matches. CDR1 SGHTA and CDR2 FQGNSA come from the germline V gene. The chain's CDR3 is CASSTLDRENQPQHF. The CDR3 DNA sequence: TGTGCCAGCAGCACCTTGGACAGGGAGAATCAGCCCCAGCATTTT.

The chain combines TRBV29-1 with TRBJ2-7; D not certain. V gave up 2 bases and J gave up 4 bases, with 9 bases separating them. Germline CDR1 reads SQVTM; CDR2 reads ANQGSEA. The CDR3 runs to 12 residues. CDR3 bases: TGCAGCGTTGAACTGGTAGGGTACGAGCAGTACTTC. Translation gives CSVELVGYEQYF.

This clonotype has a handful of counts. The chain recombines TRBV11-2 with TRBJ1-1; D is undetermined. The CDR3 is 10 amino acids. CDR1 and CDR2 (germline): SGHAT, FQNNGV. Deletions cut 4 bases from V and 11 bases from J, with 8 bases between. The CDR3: CASSWASAFF. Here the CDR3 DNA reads TGTGCCAGCAGCTGGGCGAGTGCTTTCTTT.

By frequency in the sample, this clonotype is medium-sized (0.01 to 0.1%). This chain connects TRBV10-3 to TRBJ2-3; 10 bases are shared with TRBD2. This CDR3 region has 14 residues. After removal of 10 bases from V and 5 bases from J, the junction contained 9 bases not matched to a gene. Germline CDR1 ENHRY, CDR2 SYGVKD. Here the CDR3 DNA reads TGTGCCACCCGTCTAGCGGGAGTGGAAGATACGCAGTATTTT. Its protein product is CATRLAGVEDTQYF.

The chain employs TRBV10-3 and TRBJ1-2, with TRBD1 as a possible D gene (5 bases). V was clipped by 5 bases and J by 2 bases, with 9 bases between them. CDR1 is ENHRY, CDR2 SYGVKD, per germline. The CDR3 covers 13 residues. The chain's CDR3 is CAISLGPNYGYTF. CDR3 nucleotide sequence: TGTGCCATCAGTTTGGGACCGAACTATGGCTACACCTTC.

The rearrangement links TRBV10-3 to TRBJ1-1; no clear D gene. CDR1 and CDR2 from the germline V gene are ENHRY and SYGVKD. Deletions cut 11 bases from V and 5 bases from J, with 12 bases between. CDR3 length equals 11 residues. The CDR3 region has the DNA TGTGCCGGCGGACGGCCGACTGAAGCTTTCTTT. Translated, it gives CAGGRPTEAFF.

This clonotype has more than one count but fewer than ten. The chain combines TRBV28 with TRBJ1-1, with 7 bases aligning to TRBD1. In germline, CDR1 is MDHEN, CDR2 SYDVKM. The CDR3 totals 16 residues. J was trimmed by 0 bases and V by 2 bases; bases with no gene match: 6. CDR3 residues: CASSLGDSFMNTEAFF. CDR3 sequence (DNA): TGTGCCAGCAGTTTAGGGGACAGCTTTATGAACACTGAAGCTTTCTTT.

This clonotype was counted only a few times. The CDR3 sequence: CSVVGGLGYEQYF. Here the CDR3 DNA reads TGCAGCGTTGTGGGGGGCTTAGGTTACGAGCAGTACTTC. The chain links TRBV29-1 to TRBJ2-7; the D call may be TRBD1 or TRBD2 (6 bases each). The germline gives CDR1 SQVTM, CDR2 ANQGSEA. V lost 4 bases to trimming and J lost 4 bases, with 14 bases between them. CDR3 length equals 13 residues.

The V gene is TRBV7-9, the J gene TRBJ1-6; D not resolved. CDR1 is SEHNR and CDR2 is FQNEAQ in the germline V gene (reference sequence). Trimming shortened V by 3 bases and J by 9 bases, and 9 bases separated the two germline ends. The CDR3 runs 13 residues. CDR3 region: CASSLAGSSPLHF. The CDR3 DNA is TGTGCCAGCAGCTTGGCGGGGAGTTCACCCCTCCACTTT.

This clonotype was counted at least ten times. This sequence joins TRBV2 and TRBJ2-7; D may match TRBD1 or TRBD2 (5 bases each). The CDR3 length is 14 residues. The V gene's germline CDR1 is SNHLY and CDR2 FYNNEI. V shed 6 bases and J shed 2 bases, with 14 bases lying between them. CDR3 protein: CASRAGTAAYEQYF. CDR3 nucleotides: TGTGCCAGCAGGGCCGGGACGGCCGCCTACGAGCAGTACTTC.

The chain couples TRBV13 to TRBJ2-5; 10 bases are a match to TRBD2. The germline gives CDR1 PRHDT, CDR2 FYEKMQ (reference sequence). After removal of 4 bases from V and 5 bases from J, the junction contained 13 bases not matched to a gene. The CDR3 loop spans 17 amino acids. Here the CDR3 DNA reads TGTGCCAGCAGCTCCCGGGCTAGCGGGAGAGAAGGGGAGACCCAGTACTTC. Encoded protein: CASSSRASGREGETQYF. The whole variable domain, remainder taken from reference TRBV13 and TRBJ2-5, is AAGVIQSPRHLIKEKRETATLKCYPIPRHDTVYWYQQGPGQDPQFLISFYEKMQSDKGSIPDRFSAQQFSDYHSELNMSSLELGDSALYFCASSSRASGREGETQYFGPGTRLLVL.

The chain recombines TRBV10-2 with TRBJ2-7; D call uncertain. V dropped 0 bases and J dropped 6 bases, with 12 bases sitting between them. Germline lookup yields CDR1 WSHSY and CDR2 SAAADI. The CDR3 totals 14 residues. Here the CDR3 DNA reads TGCGCCAGCAGTGAGTCAGGAATTCGGGCCGAGCAGTACTTC. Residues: CASSESGIRAEQYF.

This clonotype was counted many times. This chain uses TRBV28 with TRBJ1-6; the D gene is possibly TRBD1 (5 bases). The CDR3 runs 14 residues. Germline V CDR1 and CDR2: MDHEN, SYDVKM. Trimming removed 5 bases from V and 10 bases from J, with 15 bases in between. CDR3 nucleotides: TGTGCCAGCAGTACAGGAATCCAGGGATCACCCCTCCACTTT. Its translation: CASSTGIQGSPLHF.

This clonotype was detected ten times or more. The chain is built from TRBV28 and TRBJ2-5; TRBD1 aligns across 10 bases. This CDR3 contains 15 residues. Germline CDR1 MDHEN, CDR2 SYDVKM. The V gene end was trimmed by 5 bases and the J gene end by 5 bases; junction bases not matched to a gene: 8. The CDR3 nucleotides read TGTGCCAGCAGTCTAGGGACAGGGGAGTCCGAGACCCAGTACTTC. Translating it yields CASSLGTGESETQYF.

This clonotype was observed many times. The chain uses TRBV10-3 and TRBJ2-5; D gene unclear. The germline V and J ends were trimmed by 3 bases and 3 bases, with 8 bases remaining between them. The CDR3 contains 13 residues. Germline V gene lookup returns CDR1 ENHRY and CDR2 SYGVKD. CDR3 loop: CAISDPGEETQYF. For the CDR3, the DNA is TGTGCCATCAGTGACCCGGGTGAAGAGACCCAGTACTTC.

CDR3 DNA sequence: TGCAGCGCCCCACGGCCGGGTTCGGAGACCCAGTACTTC. Translating gives CSAPRPGSETQYF. The J gene is TRBJ2-5, the V gene TRBV29-1; D remains ambiguous. Germline values: CDR1 SQVTM, CDR2 ANQGSEA. Between the trimmed V and J ends, which lost 7 bases and 5 bases, there was a span of 17 bases. This CDR3 is 13 amino acids long.

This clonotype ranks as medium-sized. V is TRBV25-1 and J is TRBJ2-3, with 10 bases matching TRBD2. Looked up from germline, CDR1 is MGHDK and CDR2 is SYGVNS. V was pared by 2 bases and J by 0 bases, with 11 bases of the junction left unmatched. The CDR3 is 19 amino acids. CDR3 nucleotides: TGTGCCAGCAGTGAAAAAGTAGGGACTAGCGCGGATAGCACAGATACGCAGTATTTT. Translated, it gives CASSEKVGTSADSTDTQYF.

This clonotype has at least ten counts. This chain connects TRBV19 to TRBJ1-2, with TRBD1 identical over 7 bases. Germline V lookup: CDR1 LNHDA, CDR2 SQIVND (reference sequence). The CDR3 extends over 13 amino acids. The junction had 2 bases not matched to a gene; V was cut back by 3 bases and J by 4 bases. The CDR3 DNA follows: TGTGCCAGTAGTATCCGACAGGGCTATGGCTACACCTTC. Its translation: CASSIRQGYGYTF.

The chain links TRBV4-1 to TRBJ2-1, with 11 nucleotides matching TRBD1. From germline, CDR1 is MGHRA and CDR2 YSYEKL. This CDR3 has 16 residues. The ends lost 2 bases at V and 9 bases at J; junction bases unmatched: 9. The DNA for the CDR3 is TGCGCCAGCAGCCAACCTAGCGGACAGGGGGCTATTGAGCAGTTCTTC. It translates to CASSQPSGQGAIEQFF.

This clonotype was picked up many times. The DNA of the CDR3 is TGTGCCAGCAGTTGGGTAGGCGTAAGCTCCTACAATGAGCAGTTCTTC. Protein product: CASSWVGVSSYNEQFF. The rearrangement joins TRBV27 to TRBJ2-1; the D is unclear. Germline loops: CDR1 MNHEY, CDR2 SMNVEV (reference sequence). The CDR3 is made up of 16 amino acids. With 4 bases removed from V and 0 bases from J, the gap between germline ends came to 13 bases.

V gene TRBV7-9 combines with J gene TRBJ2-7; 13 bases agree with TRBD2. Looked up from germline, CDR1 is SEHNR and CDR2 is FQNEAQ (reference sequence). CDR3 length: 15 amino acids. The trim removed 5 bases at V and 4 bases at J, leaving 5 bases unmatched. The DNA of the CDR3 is TGTGCCAGCAGCCTTACTAGCGGGAGGGCTTACGAGCAGTACTTC. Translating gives CASSLTSGRAYEQYF.